This TCR beta chain was identified during a study of T cells in Graves' hyperthyroidism and ophthalmopathy. This clonotype was seen ten or more times. Trimming took 3 bases from V and 0 from J, leaving 8 bases between them. The CDR3 has 14 residues. Germline values: CDR1 SGHRS, CDR2 YFSETQ. The CDR3 regions of TCR beta were amplified from RNA transcripts. Using the HTBI primer set, a first-round RT-PCR was run on the TCR CDR3. TCRdb ran MiXCR on the multiplex PCR reads and lists one entry per CDR3 protein. The sample consists of 350,000 to 450,000 distinct CDR3 sequences, approximately 14% of them appearing once.

The V and J genes are TRBV5-1 and TRBJ2-3; D tentatively reads TRBD1 or TRBD2 (5 bases each). Material: blood. The sequence was obtained from a woman aged 55-70 years with Graves' hyperthyroidism. The CDR3 nucleotides are TGCGCCAGCAGCTATGGGGGAAGCACAGATACGCAGTATTTT. Translation gives CASSYGGSTDTQYF.